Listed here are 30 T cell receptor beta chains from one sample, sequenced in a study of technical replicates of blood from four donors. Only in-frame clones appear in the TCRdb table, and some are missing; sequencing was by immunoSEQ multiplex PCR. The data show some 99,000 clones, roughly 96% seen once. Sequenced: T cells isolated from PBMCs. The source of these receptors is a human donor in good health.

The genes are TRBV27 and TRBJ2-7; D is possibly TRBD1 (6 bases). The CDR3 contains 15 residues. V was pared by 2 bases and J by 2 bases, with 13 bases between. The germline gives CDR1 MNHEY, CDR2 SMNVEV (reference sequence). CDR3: CASSLSETGTYEQYF. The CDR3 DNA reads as TGTGCCAGCAGTTTAAGTGAGACAGGAACCTACGAGCAGTACTTC.

The CDR3 loop reads CATSREGAGSDTIYF. DNA of the CDR3: TGTGCCACCAGCAGAGAGGGAGCGGGGAGTGACACCATATATTTT. The chain is built from TRBV15 and TRBJ1-3; D is ambiguous. This CDR3 region has 15 residues. With 0 bases removed from V and 8 bases from J, the gap between germline ends came to 14 bases. The V gene's germline CDR1 is LNHNV and CDR2 YYDKDF (reference sequence). Full variable domain (rest looked up from reference TRBV15 and TRBJ1-3): DAMVIQNPRYQVTQFGKPVTLSCSQTLNHNVMYWYQQKSSQAPKLLFHYYDKDFNNEADTPDNFQSRRPNTSFCFLDIRSPGLGDTAMYLCATSREGAGSDTIYFGEGSWLTVV.

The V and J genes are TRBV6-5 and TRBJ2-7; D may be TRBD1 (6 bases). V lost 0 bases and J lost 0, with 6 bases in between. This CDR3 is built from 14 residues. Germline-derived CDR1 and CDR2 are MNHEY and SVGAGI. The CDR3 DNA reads TGTGCCAGCAGTTACTCGGGACACTCCTACGAGCAGTACTTC. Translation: CASSYSGHSYEQYF.

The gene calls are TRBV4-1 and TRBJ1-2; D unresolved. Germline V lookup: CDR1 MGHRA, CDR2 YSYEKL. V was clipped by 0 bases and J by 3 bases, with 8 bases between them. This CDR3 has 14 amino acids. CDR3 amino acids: CASSQDPGYYGYTF. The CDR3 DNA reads TGCGCCAGCAGCCAAGATCCGGGGTACTATGGCTACACCTTC.

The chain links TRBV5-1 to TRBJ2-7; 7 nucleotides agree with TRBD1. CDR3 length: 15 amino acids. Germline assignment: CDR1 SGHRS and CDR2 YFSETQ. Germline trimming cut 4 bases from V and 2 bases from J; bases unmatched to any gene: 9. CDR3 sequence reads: CASSLRQGITYEQYF. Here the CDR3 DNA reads TGCGCCAGCAGCCTTCGACAGGGCATCACCTACGAGCAGTACTTC.

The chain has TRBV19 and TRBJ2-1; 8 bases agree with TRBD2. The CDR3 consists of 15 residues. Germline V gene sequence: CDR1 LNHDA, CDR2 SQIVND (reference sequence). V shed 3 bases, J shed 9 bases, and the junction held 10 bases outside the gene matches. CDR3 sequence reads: CASSIRRGGVIEQFF. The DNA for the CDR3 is TGTGCCAGTAGTATCCGTCGGGGGGGGGTGATTGAGCAGTTCTTC.

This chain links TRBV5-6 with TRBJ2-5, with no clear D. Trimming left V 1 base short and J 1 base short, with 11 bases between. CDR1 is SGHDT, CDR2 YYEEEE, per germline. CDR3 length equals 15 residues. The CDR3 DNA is TGTGCCAGCAGCTTGTGGCAGGATCCCCAAGAGACCCAGTACTTC. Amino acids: CASSLWQDPQETQYF.

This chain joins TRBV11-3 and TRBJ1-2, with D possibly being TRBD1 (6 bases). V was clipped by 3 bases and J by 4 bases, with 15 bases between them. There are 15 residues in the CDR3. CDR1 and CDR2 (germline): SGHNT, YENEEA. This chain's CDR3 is CASSFSDRLLYGYTF. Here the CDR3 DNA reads TGTGCCAGCAGCTTCTCCGACAGGCTCCTCTATGGCTACACCTTC.

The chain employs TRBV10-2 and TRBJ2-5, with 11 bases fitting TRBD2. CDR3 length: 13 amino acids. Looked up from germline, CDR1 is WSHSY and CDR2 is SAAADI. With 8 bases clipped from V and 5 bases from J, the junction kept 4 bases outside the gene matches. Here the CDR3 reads CASGTSGRETQYF. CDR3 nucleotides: TGCGCCAGCGGGACTAGCGGAAGGGAGACCCAGTACTTC.

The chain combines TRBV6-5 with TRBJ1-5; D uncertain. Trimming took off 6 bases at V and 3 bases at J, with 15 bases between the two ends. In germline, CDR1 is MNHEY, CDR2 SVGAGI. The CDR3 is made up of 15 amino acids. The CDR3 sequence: CASSPARGSNQPQHF. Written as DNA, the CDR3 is TGTGCCAGCAGCCCTGCTCGGGGTTCCAATCAGCCCCAGCATTTT.

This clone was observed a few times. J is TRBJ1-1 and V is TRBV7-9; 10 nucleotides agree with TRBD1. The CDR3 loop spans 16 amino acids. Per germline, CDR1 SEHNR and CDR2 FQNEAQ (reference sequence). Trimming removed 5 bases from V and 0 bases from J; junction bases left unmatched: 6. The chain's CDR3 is CASSPRDRGLNTEAFF. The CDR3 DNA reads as TGTGCCAGCAGCCCCCGGGACAGGGGCCTGAACACTGAAGCTTTCTTT.

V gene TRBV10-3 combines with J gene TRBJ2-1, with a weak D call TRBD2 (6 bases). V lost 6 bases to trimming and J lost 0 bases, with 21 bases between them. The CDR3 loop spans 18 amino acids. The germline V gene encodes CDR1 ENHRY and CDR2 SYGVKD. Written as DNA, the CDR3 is TGTGCCATCAGGGTTACCCCTAGCGAACCTAGCTCCTACAATGAGCAGTTCTTC. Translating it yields CAIRVTPSEPSSYNEQFF.

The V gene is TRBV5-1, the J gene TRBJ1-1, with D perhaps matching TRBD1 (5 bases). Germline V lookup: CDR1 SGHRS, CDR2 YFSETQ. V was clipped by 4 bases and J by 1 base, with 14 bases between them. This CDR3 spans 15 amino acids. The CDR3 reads CASSPGLRRNTEAFF. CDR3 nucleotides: TGCGCCAGCAGCCCGGGACTAAGGAGGAACACTGAAGCTTTCTTT.

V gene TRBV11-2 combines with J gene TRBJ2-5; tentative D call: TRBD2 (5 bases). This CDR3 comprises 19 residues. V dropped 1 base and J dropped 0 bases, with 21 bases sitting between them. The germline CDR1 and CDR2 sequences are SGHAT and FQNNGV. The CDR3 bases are TGTGCCAGCAGCTTAGCTGCCACGGGGATAGGTTTGTACCAAGAGACCCAGTACTTC. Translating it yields CASSLAATGIGLYQETQYF.

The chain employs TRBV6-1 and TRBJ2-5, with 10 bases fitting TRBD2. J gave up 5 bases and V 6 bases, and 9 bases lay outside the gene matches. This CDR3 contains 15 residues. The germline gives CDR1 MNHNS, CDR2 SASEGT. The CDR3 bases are TGTGCCAGCAGACTCAGCGGGGGGGGTTTCGAGACCCAGTACTTC. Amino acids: CASRLSGGGFETQYF.

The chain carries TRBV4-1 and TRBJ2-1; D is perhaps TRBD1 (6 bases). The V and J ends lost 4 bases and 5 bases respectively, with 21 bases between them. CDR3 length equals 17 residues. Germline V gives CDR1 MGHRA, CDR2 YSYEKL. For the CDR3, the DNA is TGCGCCAGCAGCCCCCACCCCACAGGGTTTAGGGACAATGAGCAGTTCTTC. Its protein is CASSPHPTGFRDNEQFF.

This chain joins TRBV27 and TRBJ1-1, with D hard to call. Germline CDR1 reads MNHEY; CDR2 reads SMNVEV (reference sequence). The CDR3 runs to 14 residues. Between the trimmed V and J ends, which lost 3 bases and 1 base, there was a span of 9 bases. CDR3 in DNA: TGTGCCAGCAGTTTGAACGCGGGGAACACTGAAGCTTTCTTT. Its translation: CASSLNAGNTEAFF.

DNA of the CDR3: TGTGCCAGTAGTATGGCGGGTATCCGTGGGTATGGCTACACCTTC. Translated: CASSMAGIRGYGYTF. V usage is TRBV19 and J usage is TRBJ1-2, with D uncertain. Trimming removed 3 bases from V and 5 bases from J, with 16 bases in between. CDR1 is LNHDA and CDR2 is SQIVND in the germline V gene (reference sequence). This CDR3 has 15 amino acids.

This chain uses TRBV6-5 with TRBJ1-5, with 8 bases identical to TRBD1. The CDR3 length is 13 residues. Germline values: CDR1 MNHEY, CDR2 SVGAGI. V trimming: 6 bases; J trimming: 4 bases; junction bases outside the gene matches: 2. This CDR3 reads CASRDRVNQPQHF. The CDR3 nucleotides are TGTGCCAGCAGGGACAGGGTGAATCAGCCCCAGCATTTT.

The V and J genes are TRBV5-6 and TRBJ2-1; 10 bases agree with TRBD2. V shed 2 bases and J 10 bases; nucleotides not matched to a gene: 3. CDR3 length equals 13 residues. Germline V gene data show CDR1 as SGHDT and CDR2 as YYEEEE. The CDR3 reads CASSLDSGGEQFF. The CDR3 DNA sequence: TGTGCCAGCAGCTTAGATAGCGGGGGGGAGCAGTTCTTC.

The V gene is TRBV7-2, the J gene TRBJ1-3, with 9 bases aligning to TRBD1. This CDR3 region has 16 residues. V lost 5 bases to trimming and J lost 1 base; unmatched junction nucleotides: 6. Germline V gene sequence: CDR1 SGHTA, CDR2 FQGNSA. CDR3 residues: CASSARQGGSGNTIYF. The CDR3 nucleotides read TGTGCCAGCAGCGCTAGACAGGGGGGATCTGGAAACACCATATATTTT.

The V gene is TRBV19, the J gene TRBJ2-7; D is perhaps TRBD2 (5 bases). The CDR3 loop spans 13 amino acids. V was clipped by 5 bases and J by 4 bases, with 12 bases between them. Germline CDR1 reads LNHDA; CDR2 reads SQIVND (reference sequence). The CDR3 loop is CASSVAGTYEQYF. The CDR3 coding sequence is TGTGCCAGTAGTGTGGCGGGTACATACGAGCAGTACTTC.

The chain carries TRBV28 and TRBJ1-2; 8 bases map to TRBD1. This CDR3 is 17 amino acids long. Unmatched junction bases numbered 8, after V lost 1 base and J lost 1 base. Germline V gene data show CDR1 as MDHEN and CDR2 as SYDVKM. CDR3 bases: TGTGCCAGCAGTTTATCGGGACAGGTCTCCGGTAACTATGGCTACACCTTC. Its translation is CASSLSGQVSGNYGYTF.

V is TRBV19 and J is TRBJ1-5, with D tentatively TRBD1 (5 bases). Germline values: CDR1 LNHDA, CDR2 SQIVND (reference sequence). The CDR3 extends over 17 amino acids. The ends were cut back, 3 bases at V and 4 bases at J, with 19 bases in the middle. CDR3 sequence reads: CASSMGEGRGGNQPQHF. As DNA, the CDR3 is TGTGCCAGTAGTATGGGGGAGGGTCGGGGTGGTAATCAGCCCCAGCATTTT. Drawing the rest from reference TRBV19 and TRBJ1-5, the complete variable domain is DGGITQSPKYLFRKEGQNVTLSCEQNLNHDAMYWYRQDPGQGLRLIYYSQIVNDFQKGDIAEGYSVSREKKESFPLTVTSAQKNPTAFYLCASSMGEGRGGNQPQHFGDGTRLSIL.

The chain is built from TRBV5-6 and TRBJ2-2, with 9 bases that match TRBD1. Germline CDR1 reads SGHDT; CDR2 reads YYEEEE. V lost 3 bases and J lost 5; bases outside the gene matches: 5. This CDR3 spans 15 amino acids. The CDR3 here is CASSSYRGRTGELFF. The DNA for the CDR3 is TGTGCCAGCAGCTCCTACAGGGGGCGGACCGGGGAGCTGTTTTTT.

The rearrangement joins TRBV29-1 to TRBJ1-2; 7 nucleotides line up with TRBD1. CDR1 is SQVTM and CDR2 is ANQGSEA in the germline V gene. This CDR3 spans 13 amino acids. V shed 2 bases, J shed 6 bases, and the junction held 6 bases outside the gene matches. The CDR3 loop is CSVEWDSVHGYTF. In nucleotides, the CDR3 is TGCAGCGTTGAATGGGACAGCGTCCATGGCTACACCTTC.

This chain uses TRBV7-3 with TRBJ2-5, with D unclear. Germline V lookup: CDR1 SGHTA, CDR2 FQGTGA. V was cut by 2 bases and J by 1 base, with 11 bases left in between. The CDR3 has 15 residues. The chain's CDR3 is CASSLFAGTQETQYF. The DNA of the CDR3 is TGTGCCAGCAGCTTATTTGCAGGCACCCAAGAGACCCAGTACTTC. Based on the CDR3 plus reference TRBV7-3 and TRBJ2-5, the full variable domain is GAGVSQTPSNKVTEKGKYVELRCDPISGHTALYWYRQSLGQGPEFLIYFQGTGAADDSGLPNDRFFAVRPEGSVSTLKIQRTERGDSAVYLCASSLFAGTQETQYFGPGTRLLVL.

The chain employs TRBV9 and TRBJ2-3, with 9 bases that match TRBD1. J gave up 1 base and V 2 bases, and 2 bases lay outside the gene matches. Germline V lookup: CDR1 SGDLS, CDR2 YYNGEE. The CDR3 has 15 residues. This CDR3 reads CASSVTGGRTDTQYF. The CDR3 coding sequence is TGTGCCAGCAGCGTGACAGGGGGACGCACAGATACGCAGTATTTT.

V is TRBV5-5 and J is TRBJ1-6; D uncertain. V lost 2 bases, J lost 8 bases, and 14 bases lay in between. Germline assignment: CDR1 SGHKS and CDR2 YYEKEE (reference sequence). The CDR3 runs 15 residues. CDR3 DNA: TGTGCCAGCAGCTTACGAGACATGTCCCATTCACCCCTCCACTTT. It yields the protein CASSLRDMSHSPLHF. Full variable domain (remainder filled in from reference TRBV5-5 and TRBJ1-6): DAGVTQSPTHLIKTRGQQVTLRCSPISGHKSVSWYQQVLGQGPQFIFQYYEKEERGRGNFPDRFSARQFPNYSSELNVNALLLGDSALYLCASSLRDMSHSPLHFGNGTRLTVT.

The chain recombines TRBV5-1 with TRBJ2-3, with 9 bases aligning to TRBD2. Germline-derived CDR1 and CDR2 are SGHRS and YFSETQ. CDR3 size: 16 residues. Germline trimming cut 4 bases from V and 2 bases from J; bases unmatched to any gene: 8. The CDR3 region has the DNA TGCGCCAGCAGCCAAGCCGGGACTAGCCTCACAGATACGCAGTATTTT. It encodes CASSQAGTSLTDTQYF.